This TCR beta chain was documented in a study of T cell repertoires in cytomegalovirus infection. About the study: Carrying CMV and the relevant HLA type showed in public TCR beta signatures.

Study findings and constraints: Adding up the frequency of public TCR beta families identified people who carried CMV plus the relevant HLA.

TCRdb used MiXCR to reprocess the reads, holding one entry per CDR3 protein. The top ten hold roughly 6.5% of the sample, which has around 230,000 distinct CDR3 sequences, approximately 6.7% seen once. The CDR3 length is 17 residues. Trimming cost V 1 base and J 2 bases; bases outside gene matches: 8. Germline assignment: CDR1 LGHNA and CDR2 YSLEER. This clonotype has a count of ten or more. Its antigen is undetermined. Sequencing was done on a sample of PBMCs. The chain joins TRBV4-3 to TRBJ2-7; 10 bases match TRBD2. The sequence derives from a human donor in good health (CMV status not recorded). Some clones in this sample may be carry-over from other donors' samples. In nucleotides, the CDR3 is TGCGCCAGCAGCCAAGTGATAGCGGGGGGTTCTACCTACGAGCAGTACTTC. It translates to CASSQVIAGGSTYEQYF.